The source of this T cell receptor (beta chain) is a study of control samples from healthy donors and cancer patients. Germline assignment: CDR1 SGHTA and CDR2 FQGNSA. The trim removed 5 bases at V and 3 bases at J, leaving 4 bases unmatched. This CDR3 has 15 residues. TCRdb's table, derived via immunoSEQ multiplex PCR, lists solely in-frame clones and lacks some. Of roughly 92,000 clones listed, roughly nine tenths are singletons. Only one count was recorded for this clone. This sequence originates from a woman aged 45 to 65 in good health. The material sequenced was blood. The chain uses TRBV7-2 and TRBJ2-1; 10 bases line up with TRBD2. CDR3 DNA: TGTGCCAGCAGCCTTACTAGCGGGGTCTACAATGAGCAGTTCTTC. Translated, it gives CASSLTSGVYNEQFF.